The 7 T cell receptor beta chains reported below all come from one sample, sequenced in a study of human T cells and chemical hapten exposure. TCRdb re-called the RACE reads with MiXCR, one entry per CDR3 protein. The table has 350,000 or so distinct CDR3 sequences, 5.5% to 8% seen once; the top ten hold 7% to 10%. Time point given: patch test 1, 2 weeks after DPC sensitization. The sample's treatment: therapeutic diphenylcyclopropenone sensitization with weekly scalp DPC. The sequenced sample was whole blood, obtained in connection with sensitization to the hapten diphenylcyclopropenone (DPC). These receptors originate from a woman aged 18-29 years with alopecia areata. Some clones in this sample may be carry-over from other donors' samples.

The sample holds a few counts of this clonotype. The CDR3 bases are TGTGCCAGCAGCCAGGGGGGGGAAGGTGAGCAGTTCTTC. Translated, it gives CASSQGGEGEQFF. The J gene is TRBJ2-1, the V gene TRBV6-2 or TRBV6-3; D may correspond to TRBD1 or TRBD2 (7 bases each). V gave up 6 bases and J gave up 9 bases, with 15 bases separating them. Germline CDR1 is MNHEY and CDR2 is SVGEGT. The CDR3 has 13 residues.

In its sample, this clonotype was seen many times. The genes are TRBV7-2 and TRBJ2-3; 8 nucleotides agree with TRBD2. Per the germline V gene, CDR1 is SGHTA and CDR2 is FQGNSA. With 2 bases clipped from V and 4 bases from J, the junction kept 11 bases outside the gene matches. The CDR3 spans 17 residues. Here the CDR3 DNA reads TGTGCCAGCAGCTTAATCCCGGCGGGGGGCCTGGCAGATACGCAGTATTTT. Its protein is CASSLIPAGGLADTQYF.

This chain connects TRBV6-5 to TRBJ1-5, with TRBD1 as a possible D gene (6 bases). The germline V and J ends were trimmed by 6 bases and 5 bases, with 17 bases remaining between them. The V gene's germline CDR1 is MNHEY and CDR2 SVGAGI. The CDR3 has 15 amino acids. The DNA for the CDR3 is TGTGCCAGCAGCAAAGACAGGTTTGGGGATCAGCCCCAGCATTTT. This translates into CASSKDRFGDQPQHF.

This clonotype has just a few counts. This chain links TRBV4-3 with TRBJ1-5, with TRBD1 as a possible D gene (5 bases). The V end lost 0 bases, the J end lost 5 bases, and 17 bases lay between the germline ends. The germline CDR1 and CDR2 sequences are LGHNA and YSLEER. This CDR3 region has 17 residues. CDR3 DNA sequence: TGCGCCAGCAGCCAAGATGGTATTGGGGGTGTCTATCAGCCCCAGCATTTT. This encodes CASSQDGIGGVYQPQHF.

This chain links TRBV6-2 or TRBV6-3 with TRBJ2-4; 7 bases align to TRBD2. Germline trimming cut 5 bases from V and 1 base from J; bases unmatched to any gene: 5. The CDR3 is 15 residues long. The V gene's germline CDR1 is MNHEY and CDR2 SVGEGT. The DNA of the CDR3 is TGTGCCAGCAGTCCGACTAGCTACGCCAAAAACATTCAGTACTTC. Translation: CASSPTSYAKNIQYF.

This chain connects TRBV18 to TRBJ2-3, with 7 bases matching TRBD2. V trimming: 2 bases; J trimming: 0 bases; junction bases outside the gene matches: 5. The CDR3 is 16 residues long. The V gene's germline CDR1 is KGHSH and CDR2 LQKENI. The CDR3 coding sequence is TGTGCCAGCTCACCAGCCGCGCGGGGGAGCACAGATACGCAGTATTTT. It encodes CASSPAARGSTDTQYF. The full variable domain, with the rest looked up from reference TRBV18 and TRBJ2-3, is NAGVMQNPRHLVRRRGQEARLRCSPMKGHSHVYWYRQLPEEGLKFMVYLQKENIIDESGMPKERFSAEFPKEGPSILRIQQVVRGDSAAYFCASSPAARGSTDTQYFGPGTRLTVL.

The genes are TRBV20-1 and TRBJ2-3; maybe TRBD2 (5 bases). V was trimmed by 7 bases and J by 2 bases, leaving 16 bases between them. Germline V CDR1 and CDR2: DFQATT, SNEGSKA (reference sequence). The CDR3 has 14 residues. The CDR3 is CSGVREPFTDTQYF. CDR3 DNA sequence: TGCAGTGGGGTGAGGGAACCCTTCACAGATACGCAGTATTTT.